This passage covers 9 T cell receptor beta chains from one sample sequenced in a study of cytomegalovirus exposure and HLA in healthy donors. Primers: 60 Vbeta forward and 13 Jbeta reverse. This table comes from immunoSEQ multiplex PCR, and its TCRdb copy is limited to in-frame clones, with some not included. Here the sample spans some 160,000 clones, approximately 80% being singletons. The sequencing input was PBMCs. The receptors were gathered from a woman in her 40s in good health and CMV-seropositive.

The V and J genes are TRBV7-3 and TRBJ2-2, with D maybe TRBD2 (6 bases). The V end was cut by 1 base, the J end by 8 bases, with 14 bases between. This CDR3 has 15 residues. CDR1 is SGHTA, CDR2 FQGTGA, per germline. CDR3 nucleotide sequence: TGTGCCAGCAGCTTAATTGGGGGGACGAGGGGGGAGCTGTTTTTT. It translates to CASSLIGGTRGELFF.

CDR3 loop: CASSLEGTYEQYF. CDR3 nucleotide sequence: TGTGCCAGCAGCTTGGAGGGAACCTACGAGCAGTACTTC. The chain has TRBV7-6 and TRBJ2-7, with TRBD2 as a possible D gene (6 bases). The CDR3 is 13 amino acids. Germline CDR1 reads SGHVS; CDR2 reads FNYEAQ. V gave up 3 bases and J gave up 2 bases, with 8 bases separating them.

The J gene is TRBJ1-2, the V gene TRBV28; 8 bases match TRBD1. Germline loops: CDR1 MDHEN, CDR2 SYDVKM. Germline trimming cut 6 bases from V and 4 bases from J; bases unmatched to any gene: 4. The CDR3 covers 13 residues. CDR3 DNA sequence: TGTGCCAGCAGACCGACAGGGGCCTATGGCTACACCTTC. Protein product: CASRPTGAYGYTF.

The genes are TRBV9 and TRBJ1-2; TRBD1 might be the D (5 bases). Trimming took off 0 bases at V and 1 base at J, with 13 bases between the two ends. Germline-derived CDR1 and CDR2 are SGDLS and YYNGEE. CDR3 size: 16 residues. The CDR3 nucleotides read TGTGCCAGCAGCGTAGGTCCAGGGCGGATTAACTATGGCTACACCTTC. The encoded protein is CASSVGPGRINYGYTF.

This chain uses TRBV6-1 with TRBJ1-2, with 8 bases aligning to TRBD1. V dropped 3 bases and J dropped 4; count of bases not matched to a gene: 7. The CDR3 has 15 residues. Germline CDR1 and CDR2: MNHNS and SASEGT. CDR3 sequence reads: CASSESRGRVYGYTF. The CDR3 DNA follows: TGTGCCAGCAGTGAGAGCAGGGGGCGAGTCTATGGCTACACCTTC.

CDR3 coding DNA: TGTGCCAGCAGCGTAGGGGACTCGCCCGAGACCCAGTACTTC. This sequence encodes CASSVGDSPETQYF. This chain uses TRBV9 with TRBJ2-5, with D tentatively TRBD2 (6 bases). The V and J ends lost 0 bases and 5 bases respectively, with 11 bases between them. This CDR3 contains 14 residues. Germline V lookup: CDR1 SGDLS, CDR2 YYNGEE.

DNA for the CDR3: TGTGCCAGCAGCCACGACAATAGGGGTGCTTATGAAGGCTACACCTTC. Translating it yields CASSHDNRGAYEGYTF. V gene TRBV7-9 combines with J gene TRBJ1-2; perhaps TRBD1 as D (5 bases). This CDR3 is 16 amino acids long. Trimming shortened V by 5 bases and J by 8 bases, and 24 bases separated the two germline ends. The germline CDR1 and CDR2 sequences are SEHNR and FQNEAQ (reference sequence).

The chain carries TRBV28 and TRBJ2-5; a possible D gene is TRBD1 (6 bases). Germline V gives CDR1 MDHEN, CDR2 SYDVKM. The V and J ends lost 3 bases and 5 bases respectively, with 13 bases between them. CDR3 length: 14 amino acids. CDR3 sequence: CASSFKQGWETQYF. CDR3 bases: TGTGCCAGCAGTTTTAAACAGGGATGGGAGACCCAGTACTTC.

The chain uses TRBV9 and TRBJ2-3; tentatively, D is TRBD2 (6 bases). Germline CDR1 reads SGDLS; CDR2 reads YYNGEE. V lost 1 base and J lost 0, with 12 bases in between. The CDR3 consists of 16 residues. The CDR3 loop reads CASSVFSSGSTDTQYF. CDR3 bases: TGTGCCAGCAGCGTATTCAGCAGCGGGAGCACAGATACGCAGTATTTT.